This TCR beta chain is drawn from a study of blood T cell repertoires in COVID-19. V trimming: 4 bases; J trimming: 7 bases; junction bases outside the gene matches: 14. The CDR3 runs to 16 residues. The germline V gene has CDR1 SGHRS and CDR2 YFSETQ. TCRdb's table, derived via immunoSEQ multiplex PCR, lists solely in-frame clones and lacks some. The sample holds fewer than 250,000 clones, 80% to 90% seen once. The rearrangement uses TRBV5-1 and TRBJ2-1; 7 positions agree with TRBD1. The sequence was collected from a man aged 25-45 years with active or convalescent COVID-19. Sequenced: peripheral blood. The CDR3 coding sequence is TGCGCCAGCAGCCGGAAACGACAGGGCTATGAGAATGAGCAGTTCTTC. Translated, it gives CASSRKRQGYENEQFF.